This T cell receptor beta chain came from a study of response to subunit inactivated influenza vaccine. Study-wide results and caveats: It was the authors' suggestion that each seasonal influenza vaccination recruits few new T cells.

The CDR3 has 14 residues. V was clipped by 6 bases and J by 2 bases, with 12 bases between them. This clonotype has a handful of counts. Its antigen is still unknown. TCRdb reanalysed the RT-PCR reads using MiXCR and keeps one entry per CDR3 protein. The data contain approximately 490,000 distinct CDR3 sequences, about 7.2% of them singletons. The sequences come from PBMCs from blood, collected less than 30 months after vaccination. V is TRBV12-3 or TRBV12-4 and J is TRBJ2-3; the D is unclear. The sequence was obtained from a man between 50 and 75 years old who received an inactivated influenza vaccine. The CDR3 bases are TGTGCCAGCAGGCCTCAGGCCGTCACAGATACGCAGTATTTT. Protein sequence: CASRPQAVTDTQYF.